There are many counts of the clone carrying this TCR beta chain. RNA transcripts were the source from which TCR beta CDR3 regions were amplified. An initial RT-PCR round employing HTBI primers preceded a second-round multiplex PCR. TCRdb reprocessed the multiplex PCR reads with MiXCR, giving one entry per CDR3 protein. The sample contains roughly 170,000 distinct CDR3 sequences, 39% of which appear only once. There are 13 residues in the CDR3. With V trimmed by 6 bases and J by 2 bases, 1 base remained unmatched. This entry belongs to a study of Graves' ophthalmopathy and Graves' hyperthyroidism. Overall study: Peripheral blood was collected at initial diagnosis, before any treatment.

This sequence joins TRBV12-3 or TRBV12-4 and TRBJ1-2; 9 bases line up with TRBD1. The sample taken for sequencing was peripheral blood. The clonotype comes from a man in his thirties or forties with Graves' ophthalmopathy. The CDR3 loop reads CASSGTGNYGYTF. CDR3 bases: TGTGCCAGCAGCGGGACAGGGAACTATGGCTACACCTTC.